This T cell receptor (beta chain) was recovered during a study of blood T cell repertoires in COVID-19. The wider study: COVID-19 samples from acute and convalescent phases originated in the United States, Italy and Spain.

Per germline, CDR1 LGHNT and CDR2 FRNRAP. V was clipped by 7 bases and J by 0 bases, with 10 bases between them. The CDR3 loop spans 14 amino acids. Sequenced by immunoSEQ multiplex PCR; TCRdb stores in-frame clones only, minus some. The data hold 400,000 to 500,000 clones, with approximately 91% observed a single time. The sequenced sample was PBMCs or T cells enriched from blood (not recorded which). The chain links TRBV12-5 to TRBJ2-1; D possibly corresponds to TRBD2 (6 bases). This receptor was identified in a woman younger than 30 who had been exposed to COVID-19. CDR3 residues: CASVAGSSYNEQFF. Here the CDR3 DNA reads TGTGCTAGTGTCGCCGGGAGCTCCTACAATGAGCAGTTCTTC.